This T cell receptor beta chain is from a study of cytomegalovirus exposure and HLA in healthy donors. CDR1 is LGHNA and CDR2 is YNFKEQ in the germline V gene. This CDR3 comprises 14 residues. With 0 bases removed from V and 7 bases from J, the gap between germline ends came to 12 bases. Study-level findings and limits: Across donors, most TCRs were seen rarely, yet some public ones were widespread. The majority of CMV-associated TCR beta chains were reported as apparently HLA-restricted in a later analysis.

The PCR used 60 Vbeta and 13 Jbeta primers. Generated by immunoSEQ multiplex PCR, the TCRdb table keeps only in-frame clones and is missing some. The profile shows around 200,000 clones, roughly 89% of them singletons. A remark on this clone: Antigen: not known.

The sequencing sample was made of PBMCs. The rearrangement joins TRBV4-2 to TRBJ2-5, with D unresolved. This sequence originates from a young woman in good health and CMV-seronegative. CDR3 sequence (DNA): TGTGCCAGCAGCCAAGAGACATGGGTAGGGACCCAGTACTTC. It specifies CASSQETWVGTQYF.